Following are 26 T cell receptor beta chains from one sample sequenced in a study of OX40 agonist ivuxolimab in advanced cancers. Profiled with immunoSEQ multiplex PCR; TCRdb holds only in-frame clones, not every one. This sample has 55,000 to 80,000 clones; about 89% occur once, and the top ten carry approximately 5.2%. The sequencing used CD4+ or CD8+ T cells sorted from blood, collected in a trial of the OX40 agonist ivuxolimab. The receptor source for this set is an adult with an advanced solid tumor such as melanoma, head and neck, liver or kidney cancer.

This clone has only one observation. This sequence joins TRBV7-8 and TRBJ1-5; D might be TRBD1 (6 bases). Trimming shortened V by 5 bases and J by 3 bases, and 29 bases separated the two germline ends. Germline V gene sequence: CDR1 SGHVS, CDR2 FQNEAQ. This CDR3 is built from 20 residues. The CDR3 spells CASSHVTRSGVDSVNQPQHF. The CDR3 DNA is TGTGCCAGCAGCCACGTTACACGGTCTGGCGTGGACAGCGTCAATCAGCCCCAGCATTTT.

V and J are TRBV27 and TRBJ2-3; 7 nucleotides agree with TRBD1. CDR1 is MNHEY and CDR2 is SMNVEV in the germline V gene (reference sequence). The V and J ends lost 2 bases and 3 bases, in that order; junction bases with no gene match: 5. This CDR3 region has 15 residues. The DNA of the CDR3 is TGTGCCAGCAGTTTACAGGGGGTCTTAACAGATACGCAGTATTTT. It is translated as CASSLQGVLTDTQYF.

This chain joins TRBV28 and TRBJ2-7; D is undetermined. The germline V and J ends were trimmed by 3 bases and 3 bases, with 6 bases remaining between them. This CDR3 has 12 residues. The germline gives CDR1 MDHEN, CDR2 SYDVKM. The CDR3 DNA follows: TGTGCCAGCAGTTTTGTTGACTACGAGCAGTACTTC. Its translation: CASSFVDYEQYF.

This rearrangement joins TRBV6-4 to TRBJ2-5, with D hard to call. The CDR3 is 17 residues long. CDR1 is MRHNA, CDR2 SNTAGT, per germline. Trimming cost V 5 bases and J 0 bases, with 19 bases left between them. The CDR3, as DNA: TGTGCCAGCAGTCTCATCCCGCGGCGGTTATACCAAGAGACCCAGTACTTC. Residues: CASSLIPRRLYQETQYF.

This chain connects TRBV29-1 to TRBJ2-1; D could derive from TRBD1 or TRBD2 (5 bases each). V lost 6 bases and J 0 bases, leaving 21 bases between the germline ends. CDR1 and CDR2 (germline): SQVTM, ANQGSEA. This CDR3 comprises 17 residues. The CDR3 loop reads CSVYRDQTPSSYNEQFF. As DNA, the CDR3 is TGCAGCGTCTACCGGGACCAGACTCCGAGCTCCTACAATGAGCAGTTCTTC.

The chain carries TRBV9 and TRBJ2-7; D perhaps matches TRBD2 (5 bases). CDR3 length: 15 residues. Germline lookup yields CDR1 SGDLS and CDR2 YYNGEE. V lost 3 bases, J lost 1 base, and 14 bases lay in between. As DNA, the CDR3 is TGTGCCAGCAGCGCGGGATGGAGCGTTTCCTACGAGCAGTACTTC. This codes for CASSAGWSVSYEQYF.

This clone was seen a single time. The CDR3 DNA follows: TGTGCCATCAGCTTAGGGGCTGTGAACACCGGGGAGCTGTTTTTT. The encoded protein is CAISLGAVNTGELFF. The chain couples TRBV10-3 to TRBJ2-2; tentative D call: TRBD1 (5 bases). This CDR3 region has 15 residues. Per germline, CDR1 ENHRY and CDR2 SYGVKD. V was cut by 6 bases and J by 1 base, with 12 bases left in between.

The CDR3, as DNA: TGTGCCAGCGGGACTACTTACAATGAGCAGTTCTTC. Protein sequence: CASGTTYNEQFF. The V call is TRBV7-9, the J call TRBJ2-1, with TRBD2 identical over 7 bases. Trimming at V came to 8 bases and at J to 4 bases, leaving 2 bases not matched to a gene. Germline CDR1 is SEHNR and CDR2 is FQNEAQ (reference sequence). The CDR3 extends over 12 amino acids.

The chain employs TRBV6-6 and TRBJ2-2; D is possibly TRBD1 or TRBD2 (6 bases each). With 8 bases removed from V and 6 bases from J, the gap between germline ends came to 16 bases. The V gene's germline CDR1 is MNHNY and CDR2 SVGAGI (reference sequence). There are 14 residues in the CDR3. The CDR3: CASHLGGSAGELFF. CDR3 DNA sequence: TGTGCCAGCCATTTAGGGGGGTCGGCCGGGGAGCTGTTTTTT.

The chain is built from TRBV6-1 and TRBJ1-2, with 7 nucleotides matching TRBD1. CDR1 and CDR2 from the germline V gene are MNHNS and SASEGT. The V segment lost 2 bases and the J segment 0 bases; nucleotides outside the gene matches: 6. The CDR3 consists of 16 residues. In nucleotides, the CDR3 is TGTGCCAGCAGTGAATCAGGGACAGCTCCTAACTATGGCTACACCTTC. Its protein product is CASSESGTAPNYGYTF.

The chain couples TRBV4-1 to TRBJ2-1, with 9 bases identical to TRBD2. This CDR3 is built from 15 residues. The V segment lost 4 bases and the J segment 1 base; nucleotides outside the gene matches: 2. CDR1 MGHRA and CDR2 YSYEKL come from the germline V gene. CDR3 sequence: CASSRSGSSYNEQFF. CDR3 in DNA: TGCGCCAGCAGCCGTAGCGGGAGTTCCTACAATGAGCAGTTCTTC.

The V and J genes are TRBV28 and TRBJ2-5, with TRBD2 matching 10 bases. The CDR3 runs to 15 residues. Germline CDR1 MDHEN, CDR2 SYDVKM. V gave up 5 bases and J gave up 2 bases; unmatched junction bases: 5. Here the CDR3 reads CASSPSGRGQETQYF. In nucleotides, the CDR3 is TGTGCCAGCAGTCCCAGCGGGAGGGGGCAAGAGACCCAGTACTTC. The entire variable domain, with the rest obtained from reference TRBV28 and TRBJ2-5, is as follows: DVKVTQSSRYLVKRTGEKVFLECVQDMDHENMFWYRQDPGLGLRLIYFSYDVKMKEKGDIPEGYSVSREKKERFSLILESASTNQTSMYLCASSPSGRGQETQYFGPGTRLLVL.

In DNA form, the CDR3 reads TGCGCCAGCAGTGAGAGTAGCGGGAACGTCGATGAGCAGTTCTTC. Its translation: CASSESSGNVDEQFF. V gene TRBV10-1 combines with J gene TRBJ2-1; 8 bases map to TRBD2. With V trimmed by 2 bases and J by 8 bases, 8 bases remained unmatched. CDR1 is WNHNN, CDR2 SYGVQD, per germline (reference sequence). This CDR3 comprises 15 residues.

This chain links TRBV10-3 with TRBJ2-1; TRBD2 matches at 9 bases. Germline CDR1 reads ENHRY; CDR2 reads SYGVKD. The V segment lost 3 bases and the J segment 7 bases; nucleotides outside the gene matches: 7. The CDR3 is 15 residues long. CDR3 nucleotide sequence: TGTGCCATCAGTGAAGGCGGGAGGGGGGGGAATGAGCAGTTCTTC. Translated, it gives CAISEGGRGGNEQFF.

J is TRBJ2-7 and V is TRBV28, with TRBD1 as a possible D gene (6 bases). There are 11 residues in the CDR3. Germline V gives CDR1 MDHEN, CDR2 SYDVKM. V lost 5 bases to trimming and J lost 9 bases, with 11 bases between them. The CDR3 here is CASSQTGTQYF. DNA of the CDR3: TGTGCCAGCAGTCAGACAGGTACGCAGTACTTC.

The chain recombines TRBV2 with TRBJ1-1; 8 bases line up with TRBD1. With V trimmed by 6 bases and J by 8 bases, 14 bases remained unmatched. Per the germline V gene, CDR1 is SNHLY and CDR2 is FYNNEI. CDR3 size: 15 residues. CDR3 bases: TGTGCCAGCAGACAAAACAGGGGGGCGACCTCCGAAGCTTTCTTT. This translates into CASRQNRGATSEAFF.

This clone was found a few times. This rearrangement joins TRBV2 to TRBJ2-3; D remains ambiguous. This CDR3 is built from 17 residues. The V and J ends lost 2 bases and 1 base respectively, with 16 bases between them. Germline V gives CDR1 SNHLY, CDR2 FYNNEI. The CDR3 coding sequence is TGTGCCAGCAGTGAAAGGTTGACCTGGCTCGGCACAGATACGCAGTATTTT. This codes for CASSERLTWLGTDTQYF. Full variable domain (rest looked up from reference TRBV2 and TRBJ2-3): EPEVTQTPSHQVTQMGQEVILRCVPISNHLYFYWYRQILGQKVEFLVSFYNNEISEKSEIFDDQFSVERPDGSNFTLKIRSTKLEDSAMYFCASSERLTWLGTDTQYFGPGTRLTVL.

The chain links TRBV10-1 to TRBJ2-3; possible D gene TRBD2, 6 bases. The CDR3 sequence is 14 residues long. V dropped 3 bases and J dropped 5 bases, with 12 bases sitting between them. The germline CDR1 and CDR2 sequences are WNHNN and SYGVQD (reference sequence). The CDR3 region has the DNA TGCGCCAGCAGTGATGGAGGGGATGAAGATACGCAGTATTTT. The encoded protein is CASSDGGDEDTQYF.

The chain carries TRBV25-1 and TRBJ2-5, with a weak D call TRBD2 (6 bases). CDR3 length equals 16 residues. The V gene lost 3 bases and the J gene lost 4 bases, with 18 bases spanning the gap. Germline V lookup: CDR1 MGHDK, CDR2 SYGVNS. Here the CDR3 reads CASSEALERVGETQYF. CDR3 DNA sequence: TGTGCCAGCAGTGAGGCTCTCGAGCGGGTAGGAGAGACCCAGTACTTC.

The chain uses TRBV7-9 and TRBJ2-7, with a weak D call TRBD2 (5 bases). The CDR3 length is 12 residues. Germline lookup yields CDR1 SEHNR and CDR2 FQNEAQ (reference sequence). Trimming took off 3 bases at V and 3 bases at J, with 6 bases between the two ends. The CDR3 region has the DNA TGTGCCAGCAGCTTCGGGGACTACGAGCAGTACTTC. This translates into CASSFGDYEQYF.

The J gene is TRBJ1-1, the V gene TRBV5-5, with 7 positions matching TRBD1. The J segment lost 9 bases and the V segment lost 4 bases, leaving 6 bases of the junction unmatched. Germline lookup yields CDR1 SGHKS and CDR2 YYEKEE (reference sequence). The CDR3 sequence is 12 residues long. The CDR3 bases are TGTGCCAGCAGCGCCGGGACAGCCCAAGCTTTCTTT. Protein: CASSAGTAQAFF.

The CDR3 sequence is CASSQVWASTDTQYF. As DNA, the CDR3 is TGTGCCAGCAGCCAGGTTTGGGCTAGCACAGATACGCAGTATTTT. The rearrangement links TRBV11-1 to TRBJ2-3; D remains ambiguous. The CDR3 runs to 15 residues. CDR1 SGHAT and CDR2 FQDESV come from the germline V gene (reference sequence). The V end lost 5 bases, the J end lost 0 bases, and 12 bases lay between the germline ends.

V gene TRBV5-5 combines with J gene TRBJ1-2, with 7 nucleotides matching TRBD1. The CDR3 runs to 14 residues. Per the germline V gene, CDR1 is SGHKS and CDR2 is YYEKEE (reference sequence). The junction had 5 bases not matched to a gene; V was cut back by 2 bases and J by 4 bases. CDR3 in DNA: TGTGCCAGCAGCTTAACAGGGGAATCCTATGGCTACACCTTC. It encodes CASSLTGESYGYTF.

This chain connects TRBV29-1 to TRBJ2-1; 8 bases are a match to TRBD1. Germline CDR1 reads SQVTM; CDR2 reads ANQGSEA. This CDR3 comprises 12 residues. Trimming removed 3 bases from V and 8 bases from J; junction bases left unmatched: 3. CDR3 amino acids: CSVDGTGYEQFF. CDR3 nucleotides: TGCAGCGTTGATGGGACAGGCTATGAGCAGTTCTTC.

Turning to this clone: Mismatch with germline at one junction end may stem from a read error. As DNA, the CDR3 is TGTGCTAGCAGCTTAGTTGGCGGGGACAGGGGATACTATGGCTACACCTTC. This gives the protein CASSLVGGDRGYYGYTF. The gene calls are TRBV7-7 and TRBJ1-2; 10 bases are shared with TRBD1. Germline CDR1 is SSHAT and CDR2 is FNYEAQ (reference sequence). CDR3 length equals 17 residues.

This chain links TRBV6-1 with TRBJ1-5; D is unresolved. Germline values: CDR1 MNHNS, CDR2 SASEGT. V lost 5 bases and J lost 4, with 9 bases in between. This CDR3 is built from 13 residues. The DNA for the CDR3 is TGTGCCAGCAGTACGACAAAGAATCAGCCCCAGCATTTT. It yields the protein CASSTTKNQPQHF.